This T cell receptor beta chain came from a study of blood T cell repertoires in COVID-19. Per germline, CDR1 SNHLY and CDR2 FYNNEI. The CDR3 runs 12 residues. The germline V and J ends were trimmed by 3 bases and 10 bases, with 12 bases remaining between them. Assay: immunoSEQ multiplex PCR; the TCRdb copy retains only in-frame clones and omits some. The sample lists hundreds of thousands of clones; 70% to 90% were seen once. This chain joins TRBV2 and TRBJ2-5; TRBD1 might be the D (6 bases). This clonotype was obtained from a man in his fifties or sixties with acute or convalescent COVID-19. Sequences were obtained from peripheral blood. CDR3 DNA: TGTGCCAGCAGTGATGGGTGGACAGACCAGTACTTC. This translates into CASSDGWTDQYF.